This T cell receptor beta chain was recovered during a study of T cells in Graves' hyperthyroidism and ophthalmopathy. The germline gives CDR1 SGHRS, CDR2 YFSETQ. This CDR3 spans 17 amino acids. Losses at the gene ends were 4 bases for V and 3 bases for J; bases not matched to a gene: 10. Ophthalmopathy in the patients scored at least 3 on Clinical Activity Score and at least 4 on NOSPECS grade, lasting under 3 months. Exclusions: uncontrolled infection, other autoimmune disease, pregnancy, lactation. Each diagnosis was grounded in clinical symptoms, serum thyroxine and TRAb, thyroid ultrasound, and orbital computed tomography. This clonotype showed up many times. Amplification targeted TCR beta CDR3 regions from RNA transcripts. The TCR CDR3 first-round RT-PCR relied on the HTBI primer set. TCRdb analysed the multiplex PCR reads with MiXCR anew, one entry per CDR3 protein. Counted here are more than 350,000 distinct CDR3 sequences, around 15% occurring once; the ten biggest clones make up about 20%.

The chain couples TRBV5-1 to TRBJ2-3; 11 positions match TRBD2. What was sequenced was blood. The TCR comes from a woman aged 55 to 70 with Graves' ophthalmopathy. The CDR3 loop reads CASSPMSTSGRTDTQYF. The CDR3 coding sequence is TGCGCCAGCAGCCCGATGAGCACTAGCGGGAGAACAGATACGCAGTATTTT.